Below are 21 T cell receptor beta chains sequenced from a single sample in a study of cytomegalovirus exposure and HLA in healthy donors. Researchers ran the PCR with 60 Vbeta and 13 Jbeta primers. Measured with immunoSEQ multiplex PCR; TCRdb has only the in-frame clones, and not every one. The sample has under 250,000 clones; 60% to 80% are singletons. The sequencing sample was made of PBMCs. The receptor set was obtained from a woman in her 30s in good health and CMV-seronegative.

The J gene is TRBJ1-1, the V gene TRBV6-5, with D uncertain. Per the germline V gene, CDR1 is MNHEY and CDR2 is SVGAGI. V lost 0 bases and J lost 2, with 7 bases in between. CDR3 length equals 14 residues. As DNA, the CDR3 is TGTGCCAGCAGTTACTCTGCAGAAAACACTGAAGCTTTCTTT. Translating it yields CASSYSAENTEAFF.

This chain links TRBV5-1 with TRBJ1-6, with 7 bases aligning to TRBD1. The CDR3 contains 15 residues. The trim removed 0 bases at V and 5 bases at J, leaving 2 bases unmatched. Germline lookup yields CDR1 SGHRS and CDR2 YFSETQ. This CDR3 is CASSLGQGHNSPLHF. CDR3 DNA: TGCGCCAGCAGCTTGGGACAGGGCCATAATTCACCCCTCCACTTT.

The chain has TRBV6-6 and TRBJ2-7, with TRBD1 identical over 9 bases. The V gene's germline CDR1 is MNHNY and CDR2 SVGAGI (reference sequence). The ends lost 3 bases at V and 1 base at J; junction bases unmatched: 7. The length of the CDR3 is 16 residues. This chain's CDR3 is CASSYNHGQGSYEQYF. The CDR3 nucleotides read TGTGCCAGCAGTTATAATCACGGACAGGGGTCCTACGAGCAGTACTTC.

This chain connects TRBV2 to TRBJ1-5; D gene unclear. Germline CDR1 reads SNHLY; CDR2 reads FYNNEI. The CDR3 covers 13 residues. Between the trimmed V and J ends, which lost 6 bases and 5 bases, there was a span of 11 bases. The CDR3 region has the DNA TGTGCCAGCAGAAGAGAGGCGGATCAGCCCCAGCATTTT. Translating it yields CASRREADQPQHF.

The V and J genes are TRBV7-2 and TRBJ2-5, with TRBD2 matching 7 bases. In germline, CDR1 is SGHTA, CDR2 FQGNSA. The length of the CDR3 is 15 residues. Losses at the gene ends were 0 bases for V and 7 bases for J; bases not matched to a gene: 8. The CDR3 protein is CASSLASGDPGTQYF. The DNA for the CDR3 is TGTGCCAGCAGCTTAGCCAGCGGGGACCCGGGGACCCAGTACTTC.

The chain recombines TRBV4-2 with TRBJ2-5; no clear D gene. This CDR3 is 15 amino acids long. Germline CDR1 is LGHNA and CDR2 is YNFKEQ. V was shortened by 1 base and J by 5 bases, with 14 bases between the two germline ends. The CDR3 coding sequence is TGTGCCAGCAGCCAAGTCTACCAGAGCGACGAGACCCAGTACTTC. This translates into CASSQVYQSDETQYF.

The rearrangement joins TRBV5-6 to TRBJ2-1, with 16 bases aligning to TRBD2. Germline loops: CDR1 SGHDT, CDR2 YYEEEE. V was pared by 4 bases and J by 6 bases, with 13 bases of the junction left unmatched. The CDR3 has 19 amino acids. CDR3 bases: TGTGCCAGCAGCGGTACCGGGACTAGCGGGGGGGCCAGTCTCAATGAGCAGTTCTTC. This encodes CASSGTGTSGGASLNEQFF.

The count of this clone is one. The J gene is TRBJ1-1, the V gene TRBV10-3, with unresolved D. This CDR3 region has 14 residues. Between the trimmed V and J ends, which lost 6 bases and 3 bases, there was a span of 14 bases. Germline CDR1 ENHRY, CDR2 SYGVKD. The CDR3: CAISERSMDTEAFF. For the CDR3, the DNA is TGTGCCATCAGCGAGCGGAGTATGGACACTGAAGCTTTCTTT.

The CDR3 DNA follows: TGTGCCAGCAGCGTAGAACTATCCGCCCAACCCAGATATTTT. It translates to CASSVELSAQPRYF. V is TRBV9 and J is TRBJ1-3, with no clear D. Trimming stripped 0 bases from V and 15 bases from J, with 19 bases between. Germline CDR1 is SGDLS and CDR2 is YYNGEE. This CDR3 is 14 amino acids long.

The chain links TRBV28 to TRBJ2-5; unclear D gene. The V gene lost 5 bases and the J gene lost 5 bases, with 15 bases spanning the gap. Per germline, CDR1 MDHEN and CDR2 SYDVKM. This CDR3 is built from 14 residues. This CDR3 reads CASSTGAIGETQYF. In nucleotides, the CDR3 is TGTGCCAGCAGTACGGGTGCTATTGGGGAGACCCAGTACTTC.

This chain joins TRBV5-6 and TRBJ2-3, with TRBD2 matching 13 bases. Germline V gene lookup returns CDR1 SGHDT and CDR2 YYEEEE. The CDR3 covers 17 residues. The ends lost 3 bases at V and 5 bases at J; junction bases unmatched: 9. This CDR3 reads CASSSPPTSGRGDTQYF. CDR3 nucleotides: TGTGCCAGCAGCTCGCCCCCCACTAGCGGGAGGGGAGATACGCAGTATTTT.

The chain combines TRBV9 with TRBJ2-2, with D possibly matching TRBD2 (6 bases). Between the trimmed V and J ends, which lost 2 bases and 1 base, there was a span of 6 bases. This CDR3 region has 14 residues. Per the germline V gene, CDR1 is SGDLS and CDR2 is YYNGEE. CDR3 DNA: TGTGCCAGCAGCGTTAGCGGGAACACCGGGGAGCTGTTTTTT. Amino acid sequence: CASSVSGNTGELFF.

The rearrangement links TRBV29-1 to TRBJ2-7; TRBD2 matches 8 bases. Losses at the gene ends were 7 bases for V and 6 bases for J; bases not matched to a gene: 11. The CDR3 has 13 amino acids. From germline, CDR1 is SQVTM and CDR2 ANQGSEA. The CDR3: CSARVGLASEQYF. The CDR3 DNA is TGCAGCGCCCGGGTTGGACTAGCTTCCGAGCAGTACTTC.

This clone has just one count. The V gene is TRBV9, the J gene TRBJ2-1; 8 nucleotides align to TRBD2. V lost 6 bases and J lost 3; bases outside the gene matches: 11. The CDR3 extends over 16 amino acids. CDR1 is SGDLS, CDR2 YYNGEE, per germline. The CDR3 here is CASTGGESGHYNEQFF. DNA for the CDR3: TGTGCCAGCACCGGGGGGGAATCTGGGCACTACAATGAGCAGTTCTTC.

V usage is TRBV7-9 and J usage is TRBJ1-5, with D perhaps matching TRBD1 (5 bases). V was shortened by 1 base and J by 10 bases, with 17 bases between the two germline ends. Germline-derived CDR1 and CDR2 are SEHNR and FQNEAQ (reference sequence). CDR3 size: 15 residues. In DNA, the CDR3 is TGTGCCAGCAGCTTAGGGGGGACTGCATACCTACCCCAGCATTTT. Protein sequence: CASSLGGTAYLPQHF.

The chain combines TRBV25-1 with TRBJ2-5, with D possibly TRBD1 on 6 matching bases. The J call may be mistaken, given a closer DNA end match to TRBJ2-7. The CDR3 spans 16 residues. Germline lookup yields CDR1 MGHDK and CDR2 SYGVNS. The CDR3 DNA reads TGTGCCAGCAGTGACCTTTCCGGGACATCGGCCTACGAGCAGTACTTC. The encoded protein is CASSDLSGTSAYEQYF.

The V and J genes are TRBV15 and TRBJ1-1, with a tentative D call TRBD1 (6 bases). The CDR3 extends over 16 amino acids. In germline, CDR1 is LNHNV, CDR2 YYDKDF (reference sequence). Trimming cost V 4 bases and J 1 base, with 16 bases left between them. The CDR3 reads CATSTGGVFGNTEAFF. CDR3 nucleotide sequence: TGTGCCACCAGCACTGGGGGCGTCTTCGGGAACACTGAAGCTTTCTTT.

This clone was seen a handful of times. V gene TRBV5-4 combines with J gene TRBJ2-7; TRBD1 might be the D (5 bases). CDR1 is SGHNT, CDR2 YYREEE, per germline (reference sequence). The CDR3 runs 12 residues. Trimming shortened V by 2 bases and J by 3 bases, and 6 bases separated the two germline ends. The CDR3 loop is CASSLGVYEQYF. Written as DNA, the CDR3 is TGTGCCAGCAGCTTAGGGGTCTACGAGCAGTACTTC.

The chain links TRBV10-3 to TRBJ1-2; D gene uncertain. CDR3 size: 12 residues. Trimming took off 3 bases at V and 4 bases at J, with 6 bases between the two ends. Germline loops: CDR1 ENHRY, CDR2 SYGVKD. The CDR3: CAISDVSYGYTF. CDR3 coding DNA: TGTGCCATCAGTGACGTGTCCTATGGCTACACCTTC.

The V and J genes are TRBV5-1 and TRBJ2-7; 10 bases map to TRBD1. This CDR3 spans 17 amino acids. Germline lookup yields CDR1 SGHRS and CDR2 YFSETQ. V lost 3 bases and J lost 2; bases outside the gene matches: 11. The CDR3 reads CASSSVAPGQGAYEQYF. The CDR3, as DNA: TGCGCCAGCAGCTCGGTCGCCCCTGGACAGGGGGCCTACGAGCAGTACTTC.

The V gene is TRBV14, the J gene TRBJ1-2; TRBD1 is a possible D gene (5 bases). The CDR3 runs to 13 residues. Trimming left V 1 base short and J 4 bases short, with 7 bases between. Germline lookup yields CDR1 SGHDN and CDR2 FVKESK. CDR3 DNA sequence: TGTGCCAGCAGCCAAGTTGACAGCTATGGCTACACCTTC. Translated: CASSQVDSYGYTF.